This TCR beta chain was identified in a study of siplizumab effects on memory and regulatory T cells. Study-wide findings and caveats: Naive T cells appeared more diverse than memory cells and seemed to be major alloresponse contributors. Most alloreactive clones went unmapped to unstimulated subsets; only a minor fraction mapped. Roughly 75-97% of proliferating CD4+ or CD8+ clones lacked a naive or memory phenotype that could be assigned.

Repertoires were generated with immunoSEQ multiplex PCR, while TCRdb's copy carries only in-frame clones and drops some. The sample yields about 66,000 clones, around 96% seen once. A word on this clone: Its antigen is currently unknown.

The source material was naive CD8+ T cells sorted from blood. The TCR originated in a human donor in good health.

The CDR3 is CVSCDMAHSSYEQYF. CDR3 nucleotides: TGTGTTTCGTGTGACATGGCTCACAGCTCCTACGAGCAGTACTTC. The V call is TRBV27, the J call TRBJ2-7; no reliable D call. Per the germline V gene, CDR1 is MNHEY and CDR2 is SMNVEV (reference sequence). This CDR3 comprises 15 residues.